The clone carrying this T cell receptor beta chain occurred many times. Its cognate antigen is unknown. Treatment noted: oral pan-JAK inhibitor, 5-10 mg twice daily. Sequencing relied on a cDNA template that was reverse transcribed from extracted RNA. TCRdb's table, derived via immunoSEQ multiplex PCR, lists solely in-frame clones and lacks some. The top ten hold 9.5% to 14% of the sample, which has roughly 200,000 clones, 40% to 65% seen once. This specimen comes from a study of CD8+ T cells in alopecia areata. CDR1 is SGHKS, CDR2 YYEKEE, per germline (reference sequence). The CDR3 loop spans 12 amino acids. Trimming shortened V by 3 bases and J by 7 bases, and 8 bases separated the two germline ends. Study-wide results and caveats: Especially in alopecia totalis/universalis, lesional scalp showed greater clonality than normal scalp did. How baseline CD8+ expansion relates to response remains uncertain (there was one nonresponder).

The source is a human donor with alopecia areata. Sample: CD8+ T cells sorted from blood, taken at week 24, from a patient treated with tofacitinib. The V gene is TRBV5-5, the J gene TRBJ2-1; D unclear. CDR3: CASSYSSNEQFF. CDR3 sequence (DNA): TGTGCCAGCAGCTATAGCTCAAATGAGCAGTTCTTC.